This T cell receptor beta chain was captured by sequencing in a study of T cell repertoires in cytomegalovirus infection (dated by TCRdb to about 2019). Background for the entire study: Peptide stimulations targeted recently identified HLA-C-restricted CMV epitopes, whose presentation resists viral immunomodulation, together with well-studied HLA-B-restricted epitopes. The HLA type of each donor mattered for the analysis, because public TCR beta signatures pointed to carriage of CMV infection along with the matching HLA type. Broad study findings and their caveats: In the ex vivo response, HLA-C-restricted CMV-specific TCR beta clonotypes were dominant, and in two of eight donors the single most frequent clonotype came from this HLA-C-restricted group. Carriers of CMV infection plus the relevant HLA type were discriminated by the cumulative frequency of public TCR beta family members in the study cohort and in an independent approximately 400-donor cohort.

Sequencing instrument: Illumina HiSeq 1500. In TCRdb, the public reads were trimmed at Q25 with fastp and aligned with MiXCR, with productive beta chains retained. Rows with one shared CDR3 protein collapse into an entry with the most common genes and DNA. Here the sample has some 43,000 distinct CDR3 sequences; about 20% occur a single time. Approximately 90% of the sample comes from the top ten. With respect to this clonotype: It has no known antigen specificity. No base qualities exist here, and no much larger clone lies one base off it.

The germline V gene supplies CDR1 MDHEN and CDR2 SYDVKM. The trim is 3 bases for V and 3 bases for J, with a gap of 9 bases between the germline ends. The CDR3 runs 13 residues from the cysteine to the phenylalanine. The retained sequence is limited to the CDR3, 39 bases, with the frame set at the first base. The sample's treatment or condition, from its label and the paper: in vitro stimulation with specific CMV peptide epitopes to enrich CMV-specific T cells. This TCR came from a human donor in good health (CMV status not recorded). Some clones in this sample may be carry-over from other donors' samples. The rearranged segments are TRBV28 and TRBJ2-7; the D element might be TRBD1 or TRBD2, as each aligns at 6 bases. Sequences were derived from CD8+ T cells from cultured PBMCs, sampled from culture after CMV antigen stimulation. The CDR3 region has the sequence CASSFRGLYEQYF. The DNA sequence follows: TGTGCCAGCAGTTTTCGGGGGCTCTACGAGCAGTACTTC.